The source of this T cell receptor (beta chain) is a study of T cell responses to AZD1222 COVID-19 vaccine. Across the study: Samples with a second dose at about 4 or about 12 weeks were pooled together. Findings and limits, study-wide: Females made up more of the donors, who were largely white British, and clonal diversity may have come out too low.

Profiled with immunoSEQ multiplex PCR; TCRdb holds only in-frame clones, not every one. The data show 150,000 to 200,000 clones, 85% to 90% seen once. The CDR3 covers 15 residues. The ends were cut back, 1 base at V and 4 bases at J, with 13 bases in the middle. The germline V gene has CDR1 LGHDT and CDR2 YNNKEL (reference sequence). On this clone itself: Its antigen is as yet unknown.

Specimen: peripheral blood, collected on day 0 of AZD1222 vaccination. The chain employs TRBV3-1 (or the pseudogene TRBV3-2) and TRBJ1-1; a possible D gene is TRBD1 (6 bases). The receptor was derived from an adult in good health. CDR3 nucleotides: TGTGCCAGCAGCCAAGGGGGTCGGGGGCCCACTGAAGCTTTCTTT. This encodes CASSQGGRGPTEAFF.